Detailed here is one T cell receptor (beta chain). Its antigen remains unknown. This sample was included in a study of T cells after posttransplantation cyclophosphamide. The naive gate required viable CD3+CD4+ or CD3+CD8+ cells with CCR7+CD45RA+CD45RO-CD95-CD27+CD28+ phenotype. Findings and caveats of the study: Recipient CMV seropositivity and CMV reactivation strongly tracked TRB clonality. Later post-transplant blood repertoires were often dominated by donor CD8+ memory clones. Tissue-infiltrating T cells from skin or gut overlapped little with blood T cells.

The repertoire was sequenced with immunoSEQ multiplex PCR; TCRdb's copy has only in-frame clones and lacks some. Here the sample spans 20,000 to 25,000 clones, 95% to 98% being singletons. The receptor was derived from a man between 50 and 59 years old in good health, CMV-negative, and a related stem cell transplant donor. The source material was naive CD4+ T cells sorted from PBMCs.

For the CDR3, the DNA is TGTGCCAGCAGCCAGGGCACAGATACGCAGTATTTT. This translates into CASSQGTDTQYF. The chain recombines TRBV11-3 with TRBJ2-3, with unresolved D. Trimming shortened V by 5 bases and J by 1 base, and 4 bases separated the two germline ends. CDR3 length: 12 amino acids. CDR1 and CDR2 (germline): SGHNT, YENEEA.